This TCR beta chain was identified during a study of T-cell reconstitution after alpha-beta-depleted transplantation in children (dated by TCRdb to the mid-2010s). Describing the broader study: The study quantitatively tracked T-cell immune reconstitution after TCRalphabeta/CD19-depleted allogeneic hematopoietic cell transplantation in children using TCR repertoire profiling.

The library was prepared using PCR. Reads for this sample came from an Illumina HiSeq 2500. To normalize quantification of the TCRbeta repertoire, the TCR libraries were built with molecular barcoding that relied on unique molecular identifiers. TCRdb trimmed the raw reads at Q25, called clones with MiXCR and kept productive beta chains. Each record represents a unique CDR3 protein, reported with the most common genes and DNA among its rows. The sample table records tens of thousands of distinct CDR3 sequences; 6% to 8% of these occur just once. The ten largest clones represent approximately 2.4% of the sample. Its CDR3 holds 13 amino acids, cysteine through phenylalanine. Only CDR3 DNA remains: 39 bases, in frame from the first base. V ends up 1 base short and J 9 bases short, with an unmatched junction base count of 2. From the germline V gene (reference sequence), CDR1 is SEHNR and CDR2 is FQNEAQ.

Remarks on this clonotype: This clone's antigen is unknown. No much larger clone is present one base from it, and per-base qualities are unavailable.

This sequence originates from a human donor who donated a stem cell graft to a child with acute lymphoblastic leukemia. Specimen: PBMCs from the stem cell graft donor, collected from the stem cell graft. The V gene is TRBV7-9 and the J gene is TRBJ2-1, with 8 junctional bases fitting TRBD1. The DNA sequence reads TGTGCCAGCAGCTTAGGACAGGGGAGTGAGCAGTTCTTC. Its translation is CASSLGQGSEQFF.